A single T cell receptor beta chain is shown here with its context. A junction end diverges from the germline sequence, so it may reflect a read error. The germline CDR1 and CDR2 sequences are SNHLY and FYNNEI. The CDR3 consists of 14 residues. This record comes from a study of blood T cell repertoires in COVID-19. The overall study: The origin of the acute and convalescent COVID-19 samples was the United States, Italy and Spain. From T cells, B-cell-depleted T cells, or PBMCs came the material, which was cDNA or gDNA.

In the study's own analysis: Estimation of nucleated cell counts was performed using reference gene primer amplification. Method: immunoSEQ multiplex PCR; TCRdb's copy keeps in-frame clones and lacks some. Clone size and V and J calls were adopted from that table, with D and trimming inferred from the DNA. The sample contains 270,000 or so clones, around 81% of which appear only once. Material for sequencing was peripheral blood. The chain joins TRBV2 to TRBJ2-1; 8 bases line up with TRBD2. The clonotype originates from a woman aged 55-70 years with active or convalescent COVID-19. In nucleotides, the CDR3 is TGTGCCACCAGTCGGGGGGGGTCCTACAATGAGCAGTTCTTC. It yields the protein CATSRGGSYNEQFF.